The 27 T cell receptor beta chains given below trace back to one sample, sequenced in a study of PD-L1 blockade in urothelial cancer. Sequencing used immunoSEQ multiplex PCR; TCRdb keeps in-frame clones, though not all of them. The data contain 70,000 to 95,000 clones, roughly 84% of them singletons. Time point described: pretreatment peripheral blood. Specimen: PBMCs, collected around atezolizumab (anti-PD-L1) treatment. These receptors all come from a man aged 55 to 70 with urothelial cancer.

The CDR3 region has the DNA TGTGCCAGCAGCACCTCCGGGACTAGCGGTTACGAGCAGTACTTC. Translated, it gives CASSTSGTSGYEQYF. The chain joins TRBV7-2 to TRBJ2-7; 11 bases agree with TRBD2. The CDR3 is 15 amino acids. The V gene's germline CDR1 is SGHTA and CDR2 FQGNSA. After removal of 5 bases from V and 4 bases from J, the junction contained 7 bases not matched to a gene.

This clone was observed a handful of times. This rearrangement joins TRBV6-5 to TRBJ1-5; TRBD1 matches 7 bases. The CDR3 is 15 residues long. Germline CDR1 is MNHEY and CDR2 is SVGAGI. The J segment lost 2 bases and the V segment lost 5 bases, leaving 6 bases of the junction unmatched. CDR3 protein: CASSQPGTGNQPQHF. DNA of the CDR3: TGTGCCAGCAGTCAACCCGGGACAGGCAATCAGCCCCAGCATTTT.

The rearrangement uses TRBV10-3 and TRBJ2-7; 10 nucleotides line up with TRBD1. The germline V gene encodes CDR1 ENHRY and CDR2 SYGVKD. The CDR3 covers 14 residues. Trimming cost V 10 bases and J 2 bases; bases outside gene matches: 8. The CDR3 region has the DNA TGTGCCACTCAACGGGACAGGGGCCCCTACGAGCAGTACTTC. The encoded protein is CATQRDRGPYEQYF.

This chain links TRBV5-6 with TRBJ2-3; 7 bases align to TRBD2. Trimming at V came to 2 bases and at J to 13 bases, leaving 10 bases not matched to a gene. The germline CDR1 and CDR2 sequences are SGHDT and YYEEEE. The CDR3 is 13 amino acids. CDR3 residues: CASSLLLAPTEYF. The DNA for the CDR3 is TGTGCCAGCAGCTTATTACTAGCGCCCACAGAGTATTTT.

This chain joins TRBV9 and TRBJ2-2, with TRBD2 matching over 8 bases. CDR1 SGDLS and CDR2 YYNGEE come from the germline V gene. J was trimmed by 6 bases and V by 3 bases; bases with no gene match: 7. The CDR3 covers 15 residues. CDR3 nucleotides: TGTGCCAGCAGCGCTCGGGGGGGTCTGGCCGGGGAGCTGTTTTTT. This codes for CASSARGGLAGELFF.

The chain carries TRBV7-6 and TRBJ2-7; D is undetermined. Germline CDR1 is SGHVS and CDR2 is FNYEAQ. V was cut by 0 bases and J by 3 bases, with 9 bases left in between. The CDR3 sequence is 14 residues long. The CDR3 reads CASSLASDSYEQYF. CDR3 coding DNA: TGTGCCAGCAGCTTAGCCTCCGATAGCTACGAGCAGTACTTC.

This clone was seen only once. The chain joins TRBV30 to TRBJ2-1; D gene unclear. The germline V and J ends were trimmed by 2 bases and 5 bases, with 7 bases remaining between them. CDR3 length: 12 amino acids. CDR1 is GTSNPN and CDR2 is SVGIG in the germline V gene (reference sequence). CDR3 coding DNA: TGTGCCTGGAGTTTAGTTCACAATGAGCAGTTCTTC. Its protein is CAWSLVHNEQFF.

The gene calls are TRBV2 and TRBJ1-1, with 8 nucleotides matching TRBD1. The V gene's germline CDR1 is SNHLY and CDR2 FYNNEI. The CDR3 loop spans 12 amino acids. V lost 8 bases and J lost 14; bases outside the gene matches: 13. CDR3 protein: CASRRNTGGHFF. The DNA for the CDR3 is TGTGCCAGCCGAAGAAACACAGGGGGGCACTTCTTT.

In nucleotides, the CDR3 is TGCGCCAGCAGTGACCAACCCCAACGGGGAGGGGGCGAGCAGTACTTC. It specifies CASSDQPQRGGGEQYF. J is TRBJ2-7 and V is TRBV10-1; perhaps TRBD2 as D (7 bases). CDR3 length: 16 residues. The ends were cut back, 3 bases at V and 6 bases at J, with 21 bases in the middle. CDR1 WNHNN and CDR2 SYGVQD come from the germline V gene (reference sequence).

The chain links TRBV5-4 to TRBJ1-2; the match to TRBD1 covers 12 bases. Germline V gene lookup returns CDR1 SGHNT and CDR2 YYREEE (reference sequence). The CDR3 length is 19 residues. J gave up 3 bases and V 0 bases, and 12 bases lay outside the gene matches. In DNA form, the CDR3 reads TGTGCCAGCAGCTTGGGATCAGTCGGGACAGGGGGCCGTCACTATGGCTACACCTTC. Encoded protein: CASSLGSVGTGGRHYGYTF.

This clone was observed a single time. The rearrangement links TRBV11-2 to TRBJ1-2, with 8 bases that match TRBD1. Trimming took 5 bases from V and 3 from J; bases not matched to a gene: 5. The CDR3 runs to 14 residues. CDR1 is SGHAT, CDR2 FQNNGV, per germline. The CDR3 reads CASSTDRADYGYTF. In nucleotides, the CDR3 is TGTGCCAGCAGCACGGACAGGGCCGACTATGGCTACACCTTC. The full variable domain, with the rest looked up from reference TRBV11-2 and TRBJ1-2, is EAGVAQSPRYKIIEKRQSVAFWCNPISGHATLYWYQQILGQGPKLLIQFQNNGVVDDSQLPKDRFSAERLKGVDSTLKIQPAKLEDSAVYLCASSTDRADYGYTFGSGTRLTVV.

This rearrangement joins TRBV19 to TRBJ2-3; D remains ambiguous. With 5 bases removed from V and 1 base from J, the gap between germline ends came to 10 bases. The CDR3 runs to 14 residues. Germline CDR1 reads LNHDA; CDR2 reads SQIVND (reference sequence). The CDR3 DNA follows: TGTGCCAGTAGTCCCCATCAGGGCACAGATACGCAGTATTTT. It specifies CASSPHQGTDTQYF.

The chain links TRBV7-3 to TRBJ2-7, with 8 bases aligning to TRBD2. The CDR3 extends over 14 amino acids. Germline values: CDR1 SGHTA, CDR2 FQGTGA. The V and J ends lost 8 bases and 6 bases, in that order; junction bases with no gene match: 12. CDR3: CASGLGTGGGEQYF. The CDR3 nucleotides are TGTGCCAGCGGGCTGGGGACGGGAGGGGGCGAGCAGTACTTC.

This clone was counted once. The chain uses TRBV5-1 and TRBJ2-3; TRBD1 matches at 9 bases. The CDR3 extends over 14 amino acids. Germline values: CDR1 SGHRS, CDR2 YFSETQ. Losses at the gene ends were 5 bases for V and 4 bases for J; bases not matched to a gene: 5. CDR3: CASRQGAGSDTQYF. Here the CDR3 DNA reads TGCGCCAGCAGACAGGGGGCTGGTTCAGATACGCAGTATTTT.

J is TRBJ2-1 and V is TRBV4-3; D is perhaps TRBD2 (5 bases). V lost 1 base and J 4 bases, leaving 14 bases between the germline ends. The CDR3 spans 16 residues. Germline V CDR1 and CDR2: LGHNA, YSLEER. The CDR3 spells CASSQARQAGYNEQFF. In nucleotides, the CDR3 is TGCGCCAGCAGCCAAGCACGGCAGGCGGGTTACAATGAGCAGTTCTTC.

The rearrangement links TRBV28 to TRBJ1-4; 8 nucleotides align to TRBD1. V was pared by 5 bases and J by 10 bases, with 12 bases of the junction left unmatched. Germline lookup yields CDR1 MDHEN and CDR2 SYDVKM. This CDR3 is 15 amino acids long. The CDR3 nucleotides are TGTGCCAGCAGTCCCCCGGGACAGGTGATTGGAAAACTGTTTTTT. Amino acids: CASSPPGQVIGKLFF.

The J gene is TRBJ2-7, the V gene TRBV9; a weak D match, TRBD1 (6 bases). V was trimmed by 3 bases and J by 6 bases, leaving 19 bases between them. CDR1 is SGDLS, CDR2 YYNGEE, per germline. CDR3 length equals 15 residues. CDR3 coding DNA: TGTGCCAGCAGCGCAACCGGGACACCGTCGGGCGAGCAGTACTTC. Its protein product is CASSATGTPSGEQYF.

The V gene is TRBV5-5, the J gene TRBJ1-2, with D perhaps TRBD1 (6 bases). This CDR3 comprises 13 residues. V was trimmed by 3 bases and J by 4 bases, leaving 10 bases between them. Per germline, CDR1 SGHKS and CDR2 YYEKEE (reference sequence). The CDR3 nucleotides read TGTGCCAGCAGCTATACGGACAGCTATGGCTACACCTTC. Protein product: CASSYTDSYGYTF.

This clone was observed a few times. The genes are TRBV19 and TRBJ2-7; tentatively, D is TRBD2 (5 bases). The CDR3 extends over 14 amino acids. Germline-derived CDR1 and CDR2 are LNHDA and SQIVND (reference sequence). Trimming removed 5 bases at V and 2 bases at J, with 13 bases between. CDR3 protein: CASSSGIGPYEQYF. The DNA of the CDR3 is TGTGCCAGTAGTTCCGGGATTGGACCCTACGAGCAGTACTTC. The full variable domain, completed using reference TRBV19 and TRBJ2-7, is DGGITQSPKYLFRKEGQNVTLSCEQNLNHDAMYWYRQDPGQGLRLIYYSQIVNDFQKGDIAEGYSVSREKKESFPLTVTSAQKNPTAFYLCASSSGIGPYEQYFGPGTRLTVT.

The chain employs TRBV19 and TRBJ1-5, with D perhaps matching TRBD1 (6 bases). Looked up from germline, CDR1 is LNHDA and CDR2 is SQIVND (reference sequence). The CDR3 covers 16 residues. The V and J ends lost 5 bases and 2 bases respectively, with 16 bases between them. In DNA, the CDR3 is TGTGCCAGTAGTCCAACGACAGGTTACGGCAATCAGCCCCAGCATTTT. Residues: CASSPTTGYGNQPQHF. Full variable domain (remainder filled in from reference TRBV19 and TRBJ1-5): DGGITQSPKYLFRKEGQNVTLSCEQNLNHDAMYWYRQDPGQGLRLIYYSQIVNDFQKGDIAEGYSVSREKKESFPLTVTSAQKNPTAFYLCASSPTTGYGNQPQHFGDGTRLSIL.

The sample holds one count of this clone. This sequence joins TRBV5-1 and TRBJ1-2; D possibly corresponds to TRBD1 (6 bases). Germline assignment: CDR1 SGHRS and CDR2 YFSETQ. This CDR3 has 14 residues. The V end lost 0 bases, the J end lost 8 bases, and 14 bases lay between the germline ends. In DNA form, the CDR3 reads TGCGCCAGCAGCTTGGTGGCTGGGGGCGTGGGCTACACCTTC. Residues: CASSLVAGGVGYTF.

The chain couples TRBV6-5 to TRBJ2-3; maybe TRBD1 (6 bases). Deletions cut 2 bases from V and 7 bases from J, with 10 bases between. Looked up from germline, CDR1 is MNHEY and CDR2 is SVGAGI. The CDR3 is 13 residues long. The CDR3 spells CASSYGGFNTQYF. The DNA of the CDR3 is TGTGCCAGCAGTTACGGGGGCTTCAATACGCAGTATTTT.

Comments on this clone: The junction departs from germline at one end; a sequencing error may be responsible. This chain uses TRBV5-1 with TRBJ1-1; 12 nucleotides agree with TRBD1. The CDR3 consists of 16 residues. Germline V CDR1 and CDR2: SGHRS, YFSETQ. The CDR3 sequence: CASRFGVGQGAAGAFF. The DNA of the CDR3 is TGCGCCAGCCGCTTTGGCGTGGGACAGGGGGCCGCTGGAGCTTTCTTT.

The CDR3 here is CASSEGPYEQYF. The CDR3 DNA sequence: TGCGCCAGCAGCGAGGGCCCCTACGAGCAGTACTTC. The V call is TRBV5-1, the J call TRBJ2-7; D perhaps matches TRBD2 (5 bases). There are 12 residues in the CDR3. The ends were cut back, 4 bases at V and 2 bases at J, with 7 bases in the middle. Germline values: CDR1 SGHRS, CDR2 YFSETQ.

The chain joins TRBV19 to TRBJ1-6; TRBD1 aligns across 7 bases. With V trimmed by 5 bases and J by 3 bases, 10 bases remained unmatched. Looked up from germline, CDR1 is LNHDA and CDR2 is SQIVND (reference sequence). The CDR3 runs 17 residues. The CDR3 bases are TGTGCCAGTAGTGCCGGGACAGTAAGAGACTATAATTCACCCCTCCACTTT. This translates into CASSAGTVRDYNSPLHF.

The rearrangement uses TRBV6-5 and TRBJ1-3; TRBD1 might be the D (6 bases). The CDR3 has 14 residues. V was trimmed by 4 bases and J by 4 bases, leaving 11 bases between them. The V gene's germline CDR1 is MNHEY and CDR2 SVGAGI. The CDR3 DNA sequence: TGTGCCAGCAGTTTGACAGGTTTCGGAAACACCATATATTTT. The encoded protein is CASSLTGFGNTIYF.

This clone was picked up one time. The chain recombines TRBV30 with TRBJ2-5; maybe TRBD1 (5 bases). Trimming took 2 bases from V and 2 from J, leaving 9 bases between them. The CDR3 consists of 13 residues. Germline V gene sequence: CDR1 GTSNPN, CDR2 SVGIG (reference sequence). CDR3 sequence reads: CAWSQGPQETQYF. The CDR3 nucleotides read TGTGCCTGGAGTCAGGGCCCACAAGAGACCCAGTACTTC.